This T cell receptor (beta chain) was captured by sequencing in a study of blood T cells in healthy people across ages. Next came a second PCR, run for roughly 7 to 12 cycles, which used a sample-barcoded 5' primer along with a J-beta primer mix. TCRdb re-called the 5' RACE reads through MiXCR, storing one row per CDR3 protein. The table includes about 680,000 distinct CDR3 sequences, about 52% detected once. The germline CDR1 and CDR2 sequences are SQVTM and ANQGSEA. CDR3 length equals 15 residues. J was trimmed by 2 bases and V by 7 bases; bases with no gene match: 11. Input material: blood. The clonotype comes from a woman in her sixties in good health. The chain recombines TRBV29-1 with TRBJ2-3; TRBD2 agrees at 8 bases. The CDR3 DNA sequence: TGCAGCGCCCCCCGGAGCGGGGGACACACAGATACGCAGTATTTT. It is translated as CSAPRSGGHTDTQYF.